The entry below describes one T cell receptor (beta chain). These data come from a study of blood T cell repertoires in COVID-19. Study summary: Italy, Spain and the United States were the sources of the convalescent and acute COVID-19 samples. Nucleic acid was either cDNA or gDNA, and it came from T cells, B-cell-depleted T cells, or PBMCs.

The CDR3 extends over 14 amino acids. V dropped 6 bases and J dropped 1 base, with 12 bases sitting between them. Germline V gives CDR1 LNHDA, CDR2 SQIVND (reference sequence). Original processing notes: Amplification with reference gene primers provided the estimates of nucleated cell counts. TCRdb's copy holds only in-frame clones and misses some; the assay was immunoSEQ multiplex PCR. V, J and clone size are taken as reported in that table, and D and trimming were inferred from the DNA itself. The top ten clones hold around 4.9% of a sample with about 48,000 clones, over 70% of them seen once. The rearrangement joins TRBV19 to TRBJ2-5; D is undetermined. This receptor was taken from a human donor in a cohort sampled during active COVID-19. The sequenced sample was peripheral blood. The CDR3 region is CASSADDIQETQYF. Written as DNA, the CDR3 is TGTGCCAGTAGCGCTGACGACATCCAAGAGACCCAGTACTTC.